This T cell receptor (beta chain) was sequenced in a study of radiotherapy plus CTLA-4 blockade in lung cancer. Some clones are missing from TCRdb's copy, which holds only in-frame ones; the method was immunoSEQ multiplex PCR. The sample includes roughly 44,000 clones, 70% to 80% of them seen just once. The V gene's germline CDR1 is MGHRA and CDR2 YSYEKL. This CDR3 region has 15 residues. The germline V and J ends were trimmed by 3 bases and 4 bases, with 13 bases remaining between them. Notes on the study in general: In blood, TCR clones derived from the tumor expanded after radiotherapy plus ipilimumab.

Notes on this clone: What it binds is unknown.

The V gene is TRBV4-1, the J gene TRBJ1-5, with D maybe TRBD1 (6 bases). The source was peripheral blood, collected from a patient treated with radiotherapy plus ipilimumab. This TCR derives from a human donor with non-small cell lung cancer who had stable disease on radiotherapy plus ipilimumab. CDR3 sequence (DNA): TGCGCCAGCAGCCATGCCGGGACAATTAATCAGCCCCAGCATTTT. It is translated as CASSHAGTINQPQHF.